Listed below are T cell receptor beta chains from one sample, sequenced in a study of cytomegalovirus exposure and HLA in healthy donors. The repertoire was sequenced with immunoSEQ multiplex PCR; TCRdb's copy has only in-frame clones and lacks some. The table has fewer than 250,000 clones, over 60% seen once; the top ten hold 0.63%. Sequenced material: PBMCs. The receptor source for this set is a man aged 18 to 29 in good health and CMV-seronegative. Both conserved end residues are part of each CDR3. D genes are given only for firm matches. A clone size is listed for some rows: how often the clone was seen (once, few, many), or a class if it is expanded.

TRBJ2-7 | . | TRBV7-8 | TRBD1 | CASSERDRGAYEQYF | TGTGCCAGCAGCGAACGGGACAGGGGGGCCTACGAGCAGTACTTC
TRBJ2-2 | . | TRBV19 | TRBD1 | CASSWDRVNTGELFF | TGTGCCAGTTCTTGGGACAGGGTAAACACCGGGGAGCTGTTTTTT
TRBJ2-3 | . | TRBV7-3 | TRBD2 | CASSLSRGSSTDTQYF | TGTGCCAGCAGCTTGTCTCGCGGGAGTAGCACAGATACGCAGTATTTT
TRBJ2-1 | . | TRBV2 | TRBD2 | CASSEGLAGLNEQFF | TGTGCCAGCAGTGAAGGTCTAGCGGGGCTGAATGAGCAGTTCTTC
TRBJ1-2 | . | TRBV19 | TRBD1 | CASSIRGRYGYTF | TGTGCCAGTAGTATCAGGGGGCGCTATGGCTACACCTTC
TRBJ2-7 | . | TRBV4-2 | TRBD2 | CASSQEKLAVKGYEQYF | TGTGCCAGCAGCCAGGAAAAACTAGCGGTTAAAGGATACGAGCAGTACTTC
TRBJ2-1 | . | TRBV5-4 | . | CASSRQGYNEQFF | TGTGCCAGCAGCAGGCAGGGTTACAATGAGCAGTTCTTC
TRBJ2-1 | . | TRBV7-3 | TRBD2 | CASSTLAGNEQFF | TGTGCCAGCAGCACCCTAGCGGGGAATGAGCAGTTCTTC
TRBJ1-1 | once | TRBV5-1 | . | CASSYIQGSGDTEAFF | TGCGCCAGCAGCTACATACAGGGAAGCGGGGACACTGAAGCTTTCTTT
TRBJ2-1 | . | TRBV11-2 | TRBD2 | CASTIGTRMGNEQFF | TGTGCCAGCACCATAGGGACTAGGATGGGCAATGAGCAGTTCTTC
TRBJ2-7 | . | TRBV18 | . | CASSPRQAAYEQYF | TGTGCCAGCTCACCAAGGCAGGCCGCCTACGAGCAGTACTTC
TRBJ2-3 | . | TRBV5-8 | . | CASSPSRGASTDTQYF | TGTGCCAGCAGCCCCTCCCGGGGGGCTAGCACAGATACGCAGTATTTT
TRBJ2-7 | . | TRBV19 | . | CASSISVKYEQYF | TGTGCCAGTAGTATATCGGTGAAGTACGAGCAGTACTTC
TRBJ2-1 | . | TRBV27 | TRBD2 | CASSLRGGGTSGKNEQFF | TGTGCCAGCAGCCTAAGGGGAGGAGGGACTAGCGGGAAGAATGAGCAGTTCTTC
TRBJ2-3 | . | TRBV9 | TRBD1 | CASSVVDRGSTDTQYF | TGTGCCAGCAGCGTAGTTGACAGGGGCAGCACAGATACGCAGTATTTT
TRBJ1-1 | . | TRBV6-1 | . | CASSVLDRNTEAFF | TGTGCCAGCAGTGTCCTAGACCGGAACACTGAAGCTTTCTTT
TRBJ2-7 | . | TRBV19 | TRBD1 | CASSHGTGPYEQYF | TGTGCCAGTAGTCATGGGACAGGGCCCTACGAGCAGTACTTC
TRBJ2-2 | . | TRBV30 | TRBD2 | CAWSVPQAGGGELFF | TGTGCCTGGAGTGTACCCCAAGCGGGAGGCGGGGAGCTGTTTTTT
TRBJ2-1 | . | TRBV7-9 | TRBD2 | CASSLGGTSGRASEQFF | TGTGCCAGCAGCTTAGGGGGGACTAGCGGGAGGGCCAGTGAGCAGTTCTTC
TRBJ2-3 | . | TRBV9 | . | CASSDQTSTDTQYF | TGTGCCAGCAGCGACCAAACTAGCACAGATACGCAGTATTTT
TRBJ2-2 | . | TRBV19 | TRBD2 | CASSISSGRANTGELFF | TGTGCCAGTAGTATCTCTAGCGGGAGGGCGAACACCGGGGAGCTGTTTTTT
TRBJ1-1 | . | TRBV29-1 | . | CSAGRDTMNTEAFF | TGCAGCGCGGGGAGGGACACCATGAACACTGAAGCTTTCTTT
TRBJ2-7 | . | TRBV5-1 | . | CASSLYGGGSYEQYF | TGCGCCAGCAGCTTGTATGGGGGAGGAAGCTACGAGCAGTACTTC
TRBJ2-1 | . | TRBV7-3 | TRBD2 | CASSPGRGNNEQFF | TGTGCCAGCAGCCCGGGGCGGGGGAACAATGAGCAGTTCTTC
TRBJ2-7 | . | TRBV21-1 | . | CASSKVGGSGRRHEQYF | TGTGCCAGCAGCAAGGTGGGGGGAAGCGGGAGGAGGCACGAGCAGTACTTC
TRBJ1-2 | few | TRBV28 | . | CASRVSPPAIIDGYTF | TGTGCCAGCAGAGTTAGCCCCCCGGCCATCATTGATGGCTACACCTTC
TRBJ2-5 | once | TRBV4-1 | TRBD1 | CASSPLGDRGRETQYF | TGCGCCAGCAGCCCTCTCGGGGACAGGGGGCGAGAGACCCAGTACTTC
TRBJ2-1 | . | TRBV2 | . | CASSAAGNEQFF | TGTGCCAGCAGTGCGGCAGGTAATGAGCAGTTCTTC
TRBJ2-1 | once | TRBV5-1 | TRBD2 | CASSLSTSGSYNEQFF | TGCGCCAGCAGCTTGTCTACTAGCGGTTCCTACAATGAGCAGTTCTTC
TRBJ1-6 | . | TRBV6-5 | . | CASSFVGNSPLHF | TGTGCCAGCAGTTTCGTCGGGAATTCACCCCTCCACTTT
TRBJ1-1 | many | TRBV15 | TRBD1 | CATSPRRTGGGTEAFF | TGTGCCACCAGCCCCCGTCGGACAGGGGGGGGCACTGAAGCTTTCTTT
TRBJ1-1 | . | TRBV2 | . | CASSGTAMNTEAFF | TGTGCCAGCAGTGGGACAGCAATGAACACTGAAGCTTTCTTT
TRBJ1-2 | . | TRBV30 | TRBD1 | CAWSPRKRGRGNYGYTF | TGTGCCTGGAGTCCTCGTAAAAGGGGGCGCGGGAACTATGGCTACACCTTC
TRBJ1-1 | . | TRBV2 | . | CASRGFTGPRTEAFF | TGTGCCAGCAGGGGATTTACAGGGCCTCGGACTGAAGCTTTCTTT
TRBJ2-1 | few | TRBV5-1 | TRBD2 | CASSLAPASGFYNEQFF | TGCGCCAGCAGCTTGGCTCCCGCTAGCGGGTTTTACAATGAGCAGTTCTTC
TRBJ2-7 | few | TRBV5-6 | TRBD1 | CASSDRVWYEQYF | TGTGCCAGCAGTGACAGGGTTTGGTACGAGCAGTACTTC
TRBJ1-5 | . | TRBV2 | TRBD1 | CASSQGTGGYQPQHF | TGTGCCAGCTCTCAGGGGACAGGGGGATATCAGCCCCAGCATTTT
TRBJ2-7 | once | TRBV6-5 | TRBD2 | CASSYSRGSYEQYF | TGTGCCAGCAGTTACTCGCGGGGGAGCTACGAGCAGTACTTC
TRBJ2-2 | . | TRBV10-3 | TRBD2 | CAINRGVGGELFF | TGTGCCATCAATCGGGGGGTCGGCGGGGAGCTGTTTTTT
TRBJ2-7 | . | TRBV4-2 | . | CASSQEASETPEQYF | TGTGCCAGCAGCCAAGAGGCCAGCGAAACTCCCGAGCAGTACTTC
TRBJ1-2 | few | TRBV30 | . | CAWGLGGLNYGYTF | TGTGCCTGGGGCCTCGGGGGGCTCAACTATGGCTACACCTTC
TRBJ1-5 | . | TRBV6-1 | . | CASSELSVGGWQPQHF | TGTGCCAGCAGTGAATTAAGTGTTGGGGGGTGGCAGCCCCAGCATTTT
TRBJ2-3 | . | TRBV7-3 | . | CASSFSPGTSTDTQYF | TGTGCCAGCAGCTTCTCACCAGGAACTAGCACAGATACGCAGTATTTT
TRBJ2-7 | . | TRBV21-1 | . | CASSVDTRYF | TGTGCCAGCAGCGTCGACACCAGATACTTC
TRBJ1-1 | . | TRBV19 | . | CASSPPRRGVGTEAFF | TGTGCCAGTAGTCCCCCGCGTCGGGGGGTCGGCACTGAAGCTTTCTTT
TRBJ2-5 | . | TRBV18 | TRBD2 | CASSPSGGQETQYF | TGTGCCAGCTCACCTTCGGGAGGGCAAGAGACCCAGTACTTC
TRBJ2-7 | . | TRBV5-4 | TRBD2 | CASSAGGGDYEQYF | TGTGCCAGCAGCGCGGGGGGCGGGGATTACGAGCAGTACTTC
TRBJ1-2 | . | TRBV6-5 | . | CASSYSNPVNYGYTF | TGTGCCAGCAGTTACTCGAATCCAGTAAACTATGGCTACACCTTC
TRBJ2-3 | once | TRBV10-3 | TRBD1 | CAISDAGTVGSNTQYF | TGTGCCATCAGTGATGCCGGGACAGTTGGCTCAAATACGCAGTATTTT
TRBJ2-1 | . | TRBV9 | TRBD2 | CASSALAGGPNEQFF | TGTGCCAGCAGTGCCTTAGCGGGAGGGCCCAATGAGCAGTTCTTC
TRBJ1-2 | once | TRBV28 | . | CASSFTGIDGYTF | TGTGCCAGCAGTTTTACAGGGATAGATGGCTACACCTTC
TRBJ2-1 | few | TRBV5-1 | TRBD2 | CASSLALAGDNEQFF | TGCGCCAGCAGCTTGGCACTAGCGGGGGACAATGAGCAGTTCTTC
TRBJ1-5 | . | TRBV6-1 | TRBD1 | CASSEDRGDGQPQHF | TGTGCCAGCAGTGAAGACAGGGGGGATGGTCAGCCCCAGCATTTT
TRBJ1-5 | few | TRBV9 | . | CASSPTGRNQPQHF | TGTGCCAGCAGCCCTACAGGGAGAAATCAGCCCCAGCATTTT
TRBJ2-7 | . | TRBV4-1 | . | CASSPRFERASSYEQYF | TGCGCCAGCAGCCCCCGCTTTGAGCGGGCGAGCTCCTACGAGCAGTACTTC
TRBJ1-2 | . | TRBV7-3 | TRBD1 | CASSLVSGGTYGYTF | TGTGCCAGCAGCTTGGTTTCAGGGGGCACCTATGGCTACACCTTC
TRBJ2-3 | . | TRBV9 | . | CASSTQPGTAGDTQYF | TGTGCCAGCAGCACCCAACCCGGGACGGCGGGGGATACGCAGTATTTT
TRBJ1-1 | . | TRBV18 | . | CASSSPGRTEAFF | TGTGCCAGCTCAAGCCCAGGAAGGACTGAAGCTTTCTTT
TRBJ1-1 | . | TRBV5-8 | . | CASSLWGEAEAFF | TGTGCCAGCAGCTTGTGGGGGGAGGCTGAAGCTTTCTTT
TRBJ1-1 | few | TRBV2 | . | CASSENGGTEAFF | TGTGCCAGCAGTGAAAACGGGGGAACTGAAGCTTTCTTT